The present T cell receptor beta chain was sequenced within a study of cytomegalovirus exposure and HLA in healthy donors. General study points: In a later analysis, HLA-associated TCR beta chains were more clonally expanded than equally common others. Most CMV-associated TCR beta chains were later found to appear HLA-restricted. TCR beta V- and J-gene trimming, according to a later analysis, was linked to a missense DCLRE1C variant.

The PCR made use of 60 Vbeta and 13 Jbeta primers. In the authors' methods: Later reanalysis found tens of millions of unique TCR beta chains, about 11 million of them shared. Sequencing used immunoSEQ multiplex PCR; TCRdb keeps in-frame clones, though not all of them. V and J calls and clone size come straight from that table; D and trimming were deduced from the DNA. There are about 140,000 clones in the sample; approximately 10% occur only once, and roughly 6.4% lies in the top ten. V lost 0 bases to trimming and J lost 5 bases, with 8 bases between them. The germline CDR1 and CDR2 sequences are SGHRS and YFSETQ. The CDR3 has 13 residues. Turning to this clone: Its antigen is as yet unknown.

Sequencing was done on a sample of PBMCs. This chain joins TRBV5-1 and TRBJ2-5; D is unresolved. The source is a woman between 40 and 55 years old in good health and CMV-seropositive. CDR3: CASSLDAHETQYF. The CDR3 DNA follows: TGCGCCAGCAGCTTGGACGCGCATGAGACCCAGTACTTC.